The source of this T cell receptor beta chain is a study of control samples from healthy donors and cancer patients. This CDR3 is 13 amino acids long. Assay used: immunoSEQ multiplex PCR; TCRdb lists only in-frame clones, some missing. Of around 30,000 clones listed, about nine tenths are singletons. The chain combines TRBV21-1 with TRBJ2-3; TRBD1, the table's D call, lacks a check against the DNA. TRBV21-1 counts as a pseudogene. The sequence derives from a man over 45 with lung cancer. The sequenced sample was PBMCs. The CDR3 DNA follows: TGTGCCATTACACGACAGGGCACAGATACGCAGTATTTT. Protein: CAITRQGTDTQYF.